This TCR beta chain was obtained from a study of response to subunit inactivated influenza vaccine. Study findings and constraints: Every seasonal influenza vaccination brings in few new T cells, the authors suggested.

Details on this clonotype: Its cognate antigen is unknown.

MiXCR, applied by TCRdb to the RT-PCR reads, yields one record per CDR3 protein. The table lists under 200,000 distinct CDR3 sequences, over 8.5% of them singletons. This sample comprised CD8+ T cells sorted from PBMCs, obtained around 25 months after vaccination. The TCR sequence derives from a man between 45 and 75 years old who received an inactivated influenza vaccine.

The chain's CDR3 is CASSRVLYNEQFF. The CDR3 DNA sequence: TGTGCCAGCAGCCGGGTCTTATACAATGAGCAGTTCTTC. The chain joins TRBV14 to TRBJ2-1; D remains unclear. The V end was cut by 4 bases, the J end by 4 bases, with 8 bases between. Germline V gives CDR1 SGHDN, CDR2 FVKESK. CDR3 length: 13 amino acids.